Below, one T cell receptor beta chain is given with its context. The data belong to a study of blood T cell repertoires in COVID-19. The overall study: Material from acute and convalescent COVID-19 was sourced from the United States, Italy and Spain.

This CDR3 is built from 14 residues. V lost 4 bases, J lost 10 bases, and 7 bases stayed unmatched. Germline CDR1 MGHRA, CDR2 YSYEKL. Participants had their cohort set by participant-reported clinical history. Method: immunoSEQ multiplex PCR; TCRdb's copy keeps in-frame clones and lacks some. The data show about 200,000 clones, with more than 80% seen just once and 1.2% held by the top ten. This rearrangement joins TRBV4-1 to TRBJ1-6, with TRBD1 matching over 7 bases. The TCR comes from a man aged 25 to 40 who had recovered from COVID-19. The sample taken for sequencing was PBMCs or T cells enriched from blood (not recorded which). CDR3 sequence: CASSPWDSGSPLHF. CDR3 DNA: TGCGCCAGCAGCCCATGGGACAGTGGATCACCCCTCCACTTT.